This passage covers 5 T cell receptor beta chains from one sample sequenced in a study of blood T cell repertoires in COVID-19. Here immunoSEQ multiplex PCR was the method, and the copy in TCRdb shows in-frame clones only, minus some. Of roughly 380,000 clones in the sample, roughly 90% were seen once. Sequenced sample: PBMCs or T cells enriched from blood (not recorded which). The receptor set was obtained from a woman aged 25 to 39 who had been exposed to COVID-19.

The rearrangement uses TRBV25-1 and TRBJ2-7; D may be TRBD2 (5 bases). The CDR3 has 15 residues. Germline CDR1 MGHDK, CDR2 SYGVNS. Trimming cost V 7 bases and J 2 bases, with 18 bases left between them. Written as DNA, the CDR3 is TGTGCCAGCACCCCCGTAGGGAGTACTACCTACGAGCAGTACTTC. This encodes CASTPVGSTTYEQYF.

This clone was counted many times. The chain couples TRBV7-3 to TRBJ2-7; possibly TRBD2 for D (6 bases). The CDR3 is 14 residues long. CDR1 and CDR2 from the germline V gene are SGHTA and FQGTGA. Trimming took off 2 bases at V and 4 bases at J, with 12 bases between the two ends. CDR3 nucleotides: TGTGCCAGCAGCTTAGTCAGGGACTTGTACGAGCAGTACTTC. Its protein is CASSLVRDLYEQYF.

The chain joins TRBV10-3 to TRBJ1-4; D is ambiguous. V was pared by 0 bases and J by 0 bases, with 5 bases between. The germline gives CDR1 ENHRY, CDR2 SYGVKD. CDR3 length: 15 amino acids. CDR3 protein: CAISESGTTNEKLFF. Here the CDR3 DNA reads TGTGCCATCAGTGAGTCCGGTACAACTAATGAAAAACTGTTTTTT.

The V and J genes are TRBV6-5 and TRBJ1-5, with 10 bases fitting TRBD1. After removal of 5 bases from V and 4 bases from J, the junction contained 5 bases not matched to a gene. Germline CDR1 and CDR2: MNHEY and SVGAGI. The CDR3 spans 15 residues. This CDR3 reads CASSPTGGRNQPQHF. CDR3 DNA sequence: TGTGCCAGCAGTCCGACAGGGGGCCGTAATCAGCCCCAGCATTTT.

The V call is TRBV7-2, the J call TRBJ2-7; 10 bases fit TRBD1. The CDR3 loop spans 16 amino acids. V was pared by 5 bases and J by 1 base, with 8 bases of the junction left unmatched. The V gene's germline CDR1 is SGHTA and CDR2 FQGNSA. CDR3 region: CASSNRDRGLSYEQYF. The CDR3 nucleotides read TGTGCCAGCAGCAACCGGGACAGGGGTTTATCCTACGAGCAGTACTTC. Variable domain in full (rest from reference TRBV7-2 and TRBJ2-7): GAGVSQSPSNKVTEKGKDVELRCDPISGHTALYWYRQSLGQGLEFLIYFQGNSAPDKSGLPSDRFSAERTGGSVSTLTIQRTQQEDSAVYLCASSNRDRGLSYEQYFGPGTRLTVT.